These T cell receptor beta chains were read from a single sample in a study of T cells in Graves' hyperthyroidism and ophthalmopathy. TCRdb independently ran MiXCR on the multiplex PCR reads; one entry per CDR3 protein. The data show roughly 580,000 distinct CDR3 sequences, roughly 13% seen once. The material sequenced was blood. Receptor source: a young woman with Graves' hyperthyroidism that later progressed to Graves' ophthalmopathy. Each CDR3 is given with its conserved first and last residue. D genes are given only for firm matches. Size is omitted from some rows. Given values are once, few, many or a class for expanded clones.

J,size,D,V,CDR3,DNA
TRBJ1-2,many,NA,TRBV24-1,CATSDFYNGRNYGYTF,TGTGCCACCAGTGATTTTTACAACGGTAGGAACTATGGCTACACCTTC
TRBJ1-1,few,NA,TRBV11-2,CASSSTRGASGTEAFF,TGTGCCAGCAGCTCAACCAGAGGGGCATCGGGGACTGAAGCTTTCTTT
TRBJ2-6,NA,TRBD2,TRBV7-9,CASNLAGEPGANVLTF,TGTGCCAGCAACTTAGCGGGAGAACCCGGGGCCAACGTCCTGACTTTC
TRBJ2-1,many,NA,TRBV30,CAWKVTWNNEQFF,TGTGCCTGGAAAGTAACTTGGAACAATGAGCAGTTCTTC
TRBJ2-1,few,NA,TRBV5-1,CASSLSGVPSYNEQFF,TGCGCCAGCAGCCTGAGCGGTGTACCCTCCTACAATGAGCAGTTCTTC
TRBJ2-1,NA,NA,TRBV9,CASSVGQGGEQFF,TGTGCCAGCAGCGTGGGGCAGGGAGGTGAGCAGTTCTTC
TRBJ2-7,many,NA,TRBV29-1,CSVGDEGYEQYF,TGCAGCGTTGGGGATGAAGGCTACGAGCAGTACTTC
TRBJ1-1,NA,TRBD1,TRBV7-9,CASSSTGATEAFF,TGTGCCAGCAGCTCTACAGGGGCCACTGAAGCTTTCTTT
TRBJ1-2,NA,NA,TRBV19,CASSISSDYGYTF,TGTGCCAGTAGTATAAGCTCGGATTATGGCTACACCTTC
TRBJ2-5,few,TRBD2,TRBV20-1,CSPTSGAGIQETQYF,TGCAGTCCAACAAGCGGGGCAGGGATTCAAGAGACCCAGTACTTC
TRBJ2-7,many,NA,TRBV10-3,CAISDGSSPTYEQYF,TGTGCCATCAGTGACGGTTCCAGTCCGACCTACGAGCAGTACTTC
TRBJ2-6,few,TRBD2,TRBV20-1,CSARVAGAGANVLTF,TGCAGTGCTAGAGTAGCGGGAGCCGGGGCCAACGTCCTGACTTTC
TRBJ1-1,many,NA,TRBV6-5,CASSYFGGDTEAFF,TGTGCCAGCAGTTACTTCGGGGGGGACACTGAAGCTTTCTTT
TRBJ2-3,NA,NA,TRBV20-1,CSARDHGSGTDTQYF,TGCAGTGCTAGAGATCACGGGAGTGGCACAGATACGCAGTATTTT
TRBJ2-7,few,NA,TRBV4-1,CASSQDSGSPPYEQYF,TGCGCCAGCAGCCAAGACTCGGGAAGCCCCCCCTACGAGCAGTACTTC
TRBJ1-3,NA,NA,TRBV19,CASSIGRVPGNTIYF,TGTGCCAGTAGTATCGGCAGGGTCCCTGGAAACACCATATATTTT
TRBJ2-3,many,NA,TRBV29-1,CSVGPTDTQYF,TGCAGCGTTGGACCCACAGATACGCAGTATTTT
TRBJ1-6,few,NA,TRBV7-2,CASSLGMGNSPLHF,TGTGCCAGCTCTTTGGGTATGGGTAATTCACCCCTCCACTTT
TRBJ2-5,many,TRBD2,TRBV6-1,CASSSYSPRSSGKETQYF,TGTGCCAGCAGTTCATATTCCCCCAGGAGTAGCGGGAAAGAGACCCAGTACTTC
TRBJ1-6,many,NA,TRBV28,CASSSPGGWSYNSPLHF,TGTGCCAGCAGCTCCCCCGGCGGCTGGTCCTATAATTCACCCCTCCACTTT
TRBJ1-5,many,NA,TRBV3-1,CASSHNGKQPQHF,TGTGCCAGCAGCCATAACGGCAAACAGCCCCAGCATTTT
TRBJ2-1,many,NA,TRBV12-5,CASGLMGNEQFF,TGTGCTAGTGGTTTGATGGGGAATGAGCAGTTCTTC
TRBJ1-2,many,TRBD1,TRBV5-1,CASRTSGQGESEGYTF,TGCGCCAGCAGGACGTCAGGACAGGGAGAGAGCGAGGGCTACACCTTC
TRBJ2-1,NA,NA,TRBV7-9,CASFPLIEQFF,TGTGCCAGCTTTCCCCTTATTGAGCAGTTCTTC
TRBJ2-7,many,NA,TRBV18,CASSPLRSDYEQYF,TGTGCCAGCTCACCACTTAGGAGTGACTACGAGCAGTACTTC
TRBJ1-5,many,TRBD1,TRBV28,CASSFIDRDNQPQHF,TGTGCCAGCAGTTTCATAGACAGGGACAATCAGCCCCAGCATTTT
TRBJ2-1,few,NA,TRBV4-2,CASSTLSDSDNEQFF,TGTGCCAGCAGCACGCTCAGCGATTCAGACAATGAGCAGTTCTTC
TRBJ2-5,NA,TRBD2,TRBV5-1,CASSFGILAGGPGETQYF,TGCGCCAGCAGCTTCGGAATACTAGCGGGAGGGCCCGGCGAGACCCAGTACTTC
TRBJ2-2,NA,NA,TRBV9,CASKLGMNTGELFF,TGTGCCAGCAAACTCGGGATGAACACCGGGGAGCTGTTTTTT
TRBJ2-7,many,NA,TRBV6-6,CASSYDSSYEQYF,TGTGCCAGCAGTTACGACAGCTCCTACGAGCAGTACTTC
TRBJ1-1,few,NA,TRBV25-1,CASSEFAGTEAFF,TGTGCCAGCAGTGAATTTGCGGGTACTGAAGCTTTCTTT
TRBJ2-1,many,TRBD1,TRBV9,CASSVVGQVLNEQFF,TGTGCCAGCAGCGTAGTGGGACAGGTCCTCAATGAGCAGTTCTTC
TRBJ2-1,many,TRBD2,TRBV7-2,CASSLLVREGPYNEQFF,TGTGCCAGCAGCTTATTGGTTCGGGAGGGCCCCTACAATGAGCAGTTCTTC
TRBJ1-4,many,NA,TRBV28,CASSDDRVATNEKLFF,TGTGCCAGCAGTGACGACCGGGTTGCAACTAATGAAAAACTGTTTTTT
TRBJ2-3,NA,TRBD2,TRBV3-1,CASSPGTSWALSTDTQYF,TGTGCCAGCAGCCCCGGGACTAGTTGGGCACTAAGCACAGATACGCAGTATTTT
TRBJ2-1,many,NA,TRBV28,CASSLGGQGGNEQFF,TGTGCCAGCAGTTTGGGGGGGCAAGGTGGCAATGAGCAGTTCTTC
TRBJ2-7,NA,TRBD2,TRBV4-1,CASSRTPGTSLDNEQYF,TGTGCCAGCAGCAGGACCCCCGGGACTAGCTTGGACAACGAGCAGTACTTC
TRBJ1-1,many,TRBD1,TRBV30,CAWRTGTGLMNTEAFF,TGTGCCTGGAGGACCGGGACAGGTCTTATGAACACTGAAGCTTTCTTT
TRBJ2-7,many,TRBD1,TRBV2,CASSEAAMRQGSYEQYF,TGTGCCAGCAGTGAAGCGGCAATGAGACAGGGATCCTACGAGCAGTACTTC
TRBJ1-3,many,NA,TRBV7-2,CASSLDVGDTIYF,TGTGCCAGCAGCTTAGACGTGGGGGACACCATATATTTT
TRBJ2-5,few,TRBD2,TRBV18,CASSVTSGPQETQYF,TGTGCCAGCTCAGTTACTAGCGGTCCCCAAGAGACCCAGTACTTC
TRBJ2-7,many,TRBD1,TRBV25-1,CASSAGTGAYEQYF,TGTGCCAGCAGTGCCGGGACAGGGGCCTACGAGCAGTACTTC
TRBJ2-7,NA,NA,TRBV27,CASSLLDGLSYEQYF,TGTGCCAGCAGTTTACTAGACGGACTCTCCTACGAGCAGTACTTC
TRBJ2-3,NA,NA,TRBV15,CATSRSGRADGGDTQYF,TGTGCCACCAGCCGCTCAGGGCGGGCCGACGGAGGGGATACGCAGTATTTT
TRBJ2-1,many,TRBD2,TRBV15,CATGGSGRARYNEQFF,TGTGCCACTGGGGGTAGCGGGAGGGCAAGGTACAATGAGCAGTTCTTC